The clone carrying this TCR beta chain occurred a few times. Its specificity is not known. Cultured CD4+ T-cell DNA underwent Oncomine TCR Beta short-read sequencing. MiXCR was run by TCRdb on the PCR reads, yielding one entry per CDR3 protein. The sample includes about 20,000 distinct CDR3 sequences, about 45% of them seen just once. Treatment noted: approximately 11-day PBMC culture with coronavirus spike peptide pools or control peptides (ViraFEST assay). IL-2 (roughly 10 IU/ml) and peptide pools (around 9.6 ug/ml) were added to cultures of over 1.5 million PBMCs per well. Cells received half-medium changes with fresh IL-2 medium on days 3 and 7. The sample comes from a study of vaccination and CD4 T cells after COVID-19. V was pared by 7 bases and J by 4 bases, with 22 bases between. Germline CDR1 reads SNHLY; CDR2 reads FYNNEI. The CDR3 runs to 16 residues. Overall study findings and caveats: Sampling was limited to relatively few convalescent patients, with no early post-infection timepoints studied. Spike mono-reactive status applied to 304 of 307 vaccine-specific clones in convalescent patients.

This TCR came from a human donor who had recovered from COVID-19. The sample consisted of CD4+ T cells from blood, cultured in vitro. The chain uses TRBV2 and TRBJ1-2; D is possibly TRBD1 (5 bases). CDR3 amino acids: CASTKGRVFTSYGYTF. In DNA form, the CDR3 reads TGTGCCAGCACTAAGGGACGGGTCTTTACGAGCTATGGCTACACCTTC.